These 11 T cell receptor beta chains were sequenced from one sample in a study of CD8 T cells in Susac syndrome. Reverse transcription of about 0.5 to 1 ug RNA was carried out with random hexamers. TCRdb reprocessed the immunoSEQ multiplex PCR reads with MiXCR, giving one entry per CDR3 protein. Altogether roughly 200,000 distinct CDR3 sequences are present, around 94% being singletons, with the ten largest covering more than 0.08%. The sequencing input was CD4+ T cells from PBMCs. These TCRs come from a human donor with Susac syndrome.

This clonotype was found once. The chain is built from TRBV29-1 and TRBJ1-5; no clear D. CDR3 length: 12 residues. In germline, CDR1 is SQVTM, CDR2 ANQGSEA. V was shortened by 6 bases and J by 7 bases, with 13 bases between the two germline ends. The CDR3 DNA follows: TGCAGCGTAGAGGACGTCGGGCAGCCCCAGCATTTT. Translating gives CSVEDVGQPQHF. Supplemented by reference TRBV29-1 and TRBJ1-5, the full variable domain reads SAVISQKPSRDICQRGTSLTIQCQVDSQVTMMFWYRQQPGQSLTLIATANQGSEATYESGFVIDKFPISRPNLTFSTLTVSNMSPEDSSIYLCSVEDVGQPQHFGDGTRLSIL.

The V and J genes are TRBV30 and TRBJ2-7; possible D gene TRBD2, 6 bases. There are 14 residues in the CDR3. Trimming left V 0 bases short and J 3 bases short, with 12 bases between. The germline CDR1 and CDR2 sequences are GTSNPN and SVGIG (reference sequence). The CDR3 is CAWSVGGAGYEQYF. CDR3 DNA sequence: TGTGCCTGGAGTGTAGGCGGGGCTGGCTACGAGCAGTACTTC.

This chain links TRBV2 with TRBJ2-7; 9 bases align to TRBD2. Germline assignment: CDR1 SNHLY and CDR2 FYNNEI. V shed 2 bases and J 5 bases; nucleotides not matched to a gene: 7. CDR3 length: 15 residues. In DNA form, the CDR3 reads TGTGCCAGCAGTGAAATAGCAGGCGGGAGGGACGAGCAGTACTTC. Protein: CASSEIAGGRDEQYF.

This sequence joins TRBV23-1 and TRBJ2-1; no clear D gene. TRBV23-1 is flagged as an ORF with uncertain function. V was shortened by 0 bases and J by 8 bases, with 23 bases between the two germline ends. This CDR3 is built from 18 residues. The CDR3 DNA follows: TGCGCCAGCAGTCAATCTTTTCGATTGAGGCAGGTGTATGATGAGCAGTTCTTC. Residues: CASSQSFRLRQVYDEQFF.

J is TRBJ1-1 and V is TRBV19; 10 bases fit TRBD1. Per germline, CDR1 LNHDA and CDR2 SQIVND (reference sequence). The CDR3 runs 15 residues. V lost 9 bases and J lost 6; bases outside the gene matches: 13. The CDR3 nucleotides are TGTGCCAGCCAATTCGATCGGACAGGGGGACCTGAAGCTTTCTTT. Amino acid sequence: CASQFDRTGGPEAFF.

V usage is TRBV7-2 and J usage is TRBJ2-7, with 8 bases aligning to TRBD1. The germline gives CDR1 SGHTA, CDR2 FQGNSA. Germline trimming cut 6 bases from V and 3 bases from J; bases unmatched to any gene: 7. The CDR3 length is 14 residues. The DNA of the CDR3 is TGTGCCAGCAGAGCCCCGGACAGGGTCTACGAGCAGTACTTC. It yields the protein CASRAPDRVYEQYF.

The chain is built from TRBV3-1 and TRBJ2-3; 7 bases align to TRBD2. J lost 1 base, V lost 4 bases, and 5 bases had no gene match. The CDR3 covers 15 residues. CDR1 is LGHDT, CDR2 YNNKEL, per germline (reference sequence). The DNA for the CDR3 is TGTGCCAGCAGCCTCCTTGGGGGGGGCACAGATACGCAGTATTTT. Translating gives CASSLLGGGTDTQYF.

This chain joins TRBV7-9 and TRBJ2-7; D unresolved. Germline values: CDR1 SEHNR, CDR2 FQNEAQ (reference sequence). Trimming removed 5 bases at V and 1 base at J, with 9 bases between. The CDR3 consists of 13 residues. The CDR3 sequence: CASSQTPSYEQYF. In DNA, the CDR3 is TGTGCCAGCAGCCAGACTCCGTCCTACGAGCAGTACTTC.

The chain has TRBV20-1 and TRBJ2-5; D possibly matches TRBD1 or TRBD2 (5 bases each). This CDR3 comprises 16 residues. Trimming took 3 bases from V and 3 from J, leaving 20 bases between them. Germline V gives CDR1 DFQATT, CDR2 SNEGSKA (reference sequence). CDR3 bases: TGCAGTGCTAGGAATGAAGGGGCTGGGAGAGAAGAGACCCAGTACTTC. Its translation: CSARNEGAGREETQYF.

The chain has TRBV4-1 and TRBJ2-7; 9 bases align to TRBD1. Germline-derived CDR1 and CDR2 are MGHRA and YSYEKL. The CDR3 is 14 amino acids. V gave up 1 base and J gave up 2 bases; unmatched junction bases: 0. The CDR3 is CASSQGDRAYEQYF. DNA for the CDR3: TGCGCCAGCAGCCAAGGGGACAGGGCCTACGAGCAGTACTTC.

The chain carries TRBV7-2 and TRBJ2-3; 12 positions agree with TRBD2. J gave up 2 bases and V 2 bases, and 2 bases lay outside the gene matches. Looked up from germline, CDR1 is SGHTA and CDR2 is FQGNSA. The CDR3 consists of 16 residues. The CDR3: CASSLRTSGDTDTQYF. The CDR3 bases are TGTGCCAGCAGCTTACGGACTAGCGGGGACACAGATACGCAGTATTTT.